The 9 T cell receptor beta chains given below trace back to one sample, sequenced in a study of shared clonotypes between healthy human individuals. Assay: immunoSEQ multiplex PCR; the TCRdb copy retains only in-frame clones and omits some. The sample includes 2 million to 3 million clones, 93% seen only once; the top ten take about 0.39%. The sample taken for sequencing was naive CD4+ T cells from PBMCs. Noted subset: CD45RA+ positively selected. These TCRs come from a man aged 18 to 30 in good health. Some clones in this sample may be carry-over from other donors' samples.

The rearrangement joins TRBV7-9 to TRBJ1-1; D ambiguous. Germline CDR1 and CDR2: SEHNR and FQNEAQ (reference sequence). There are 12 residues in the CDR3. V was cut by 5 bases and J by 2 bases, with 6 bases left in between. CDR3 sequence reads: CASSPKNTEAFF. The CDR3, as DNA: TGTGCCAGCAGCCCAAAAAACACTGAAGCTTTCTTT. The whole variable domain, filled in from reference TRBV7-9 and TRBJ1-1, reads DTGVSQNPRHKITKRGQNVTFRCDPISEHNRLYWYRQTLGQGPEFLTYFQNEAQLEKSRLLSDRFSAERPKGSFSTLEIQRTEQGDSAMYLCASSPKNTEAFFGQGTRLTVV.

The chain uses TRBV5-4 and TRBJ2-2, with 12 bases matching TRBD1. Trimming cost V 4 bases and J 0 bases; bases outside gene matches: 7. CDR3 length: 18 residues. Per the germline V gene, CDR1 is SGHNT and CDR2 is YYREEE (reference sequence). The CDR3 nucleotides read TGTGCCAGCAGCGCCCGGGACAGGGGGCCCCCGAACACCGGGGAGCTGTTTTTT. This gives the protein CASSARDRGPPNTGELFF.

The CDR3 spells CASSAESRQGPFYEQYF. CDR3 in DNA: TGTGCCAGCAGTGCCGAATCCAGACAGGGGCCATTCTACGAGCAGTACTTC. The rearrangement links TRBV28 to TRBJ2-7; 8 bases fit TRBD1. CDR3 size: 17 residues. Germline CDR1 MDHEN, CDR2 SYDVKM. The J segment lost 3 bases and the V segment lost 5 bases, leaving 15 bases of the junction unmatched.

The V gene is TRBV4-2, the J gene TRBJ2-6, with 10 bases lining up with TRBD2. This CDR3 is built from 18 residues. Trimming at V came to 0 bases and at J to 2 bases, leaving 4 bases not matched to a gene. Germline V CDR1 and CDR2: LGHNA, YNFKEQ. CDR3 coding DNA: TGTGCCAGCAGCCAAGATTGGCTAGCGGGAGCTGGGGCCAACGTCCTGACTTTC. Translation gives CASSQDWLAGAGANVLTF.

The chain couples TRBV7-9 to TRBJ2-3; 10 nucleotides match TRBD2. The germline gives CDR1 SEHNR, CDR2 FQNEAQ (reference sequence). The CDR3 is 17 residues long. V shed 5 bases and J 0 bases; nucleotides not matched to a gene: 8. The CDR3 region has the DNA TGTGCCAGCAGCCCAAGGACTAGCGGAGCTAGCACAGATACGCAGTATTTT. Its protein product is CASSPRTSGASTDTQYF.

The V and J genes are TRBV4-3 and TRBJ2-1; no definite D call. Germline V gene sequence: CDR1 LGHNA, CDR2 YSLEER. The CDR3 spans 13 residues. V was trimmed by 2 bases and J by 8 bases, leaving 10 bases between them. The CDR3 DNA follows: TGCGCCAGCAGCCAATCCAGTGGGGATGAGCAGTTCTTC. Translating gives CASSQSSGDEQFF.

V and J are TRBV5-1 and TRBJ2-1; D remains ambiguous. Trimming shortened V by 4 bases and J by 6 bases, and 17 bases separated the two germline ends. There are 15 residues in the CDR3. Germline V CDR1 and CDR2: SGHRS, YFSETQ. CDR3 sequence (DNA): TGCGCCAGCAGCCCCGTGATTAAATCCGCCAATGAGCAGTTCTTC. Its translation is CASSPVIKSANEQFF.

The chain employs TRBV28 and TRBJ2-7; 8 bases agree with TRBD2. Germline V gene lookup returns CDR1 MDHEN and CDR2 SYDVKM. There are 16 residues in the CDR3. V trimming: 3 bases; J trimming: 2 bases; junction bases outside the gene matches: 9. The chain's CDR3 is CASSFSPGLGAYEQYF. CDR3 bases: TGTGCCAGCAGTTTTTCCCCGGGACTAGGGGCCTACGAGCAGTACTTC.

The table lists this clone with a count of one. This chain uses TRBV6-1 with TRBJ2-4; D remains ambiguous. V was clipped by 4 bases and J by 9 bases, with 13 bases between them. The CDR3 has 13 residues. Germline CDR1 is MNHNS and CDR2 is SASEGT. CDR3 in amino acids: CASSGMGVGIQYF. CDR3 nucleotide sequence: TGTGCCAGCAGTGGCATGGGCGTGGGCATTCAGTACTTC.